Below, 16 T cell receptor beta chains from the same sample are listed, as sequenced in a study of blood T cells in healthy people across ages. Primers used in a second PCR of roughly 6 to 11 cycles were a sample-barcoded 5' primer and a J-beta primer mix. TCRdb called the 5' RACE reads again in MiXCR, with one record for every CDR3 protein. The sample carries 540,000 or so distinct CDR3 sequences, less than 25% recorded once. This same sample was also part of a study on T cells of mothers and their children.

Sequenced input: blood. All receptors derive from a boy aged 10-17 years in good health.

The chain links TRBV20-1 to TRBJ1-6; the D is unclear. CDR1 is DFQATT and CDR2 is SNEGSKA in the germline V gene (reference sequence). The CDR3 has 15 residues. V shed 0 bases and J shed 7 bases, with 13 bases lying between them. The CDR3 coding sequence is TGCAGTGCTAGAGAAAGAGGGCTCTACAATTCACCCCTCCACTTT. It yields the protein CSARERGLYNSPLHF.

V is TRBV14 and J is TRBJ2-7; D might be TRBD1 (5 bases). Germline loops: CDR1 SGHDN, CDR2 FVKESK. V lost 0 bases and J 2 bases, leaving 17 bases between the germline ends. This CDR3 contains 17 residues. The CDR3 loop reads CASSQESPLTGTYEQYF. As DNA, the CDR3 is TGTGCCAGCAGCCAAGAGTCTCCCTTAACAGGAACCTACGAGCAGTACTTC.

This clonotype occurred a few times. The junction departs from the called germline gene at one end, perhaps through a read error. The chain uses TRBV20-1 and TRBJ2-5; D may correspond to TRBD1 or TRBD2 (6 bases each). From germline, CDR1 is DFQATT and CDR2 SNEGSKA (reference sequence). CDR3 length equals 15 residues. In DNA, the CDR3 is TGCAGTGCTAACTCAAGGGGGGCCTCTTACAATGAGCAGCTCTTC. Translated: CSANSRGASYNEQLF.

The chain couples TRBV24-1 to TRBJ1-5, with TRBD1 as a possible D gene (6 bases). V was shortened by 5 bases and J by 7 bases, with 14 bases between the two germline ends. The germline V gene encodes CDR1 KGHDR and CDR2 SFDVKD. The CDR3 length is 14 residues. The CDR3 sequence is CATSAAGERQPQHF. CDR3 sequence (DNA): TGTGCCACCAGTGCGGCAGGGGAGAGGCAGCCCCAGCATTTT.

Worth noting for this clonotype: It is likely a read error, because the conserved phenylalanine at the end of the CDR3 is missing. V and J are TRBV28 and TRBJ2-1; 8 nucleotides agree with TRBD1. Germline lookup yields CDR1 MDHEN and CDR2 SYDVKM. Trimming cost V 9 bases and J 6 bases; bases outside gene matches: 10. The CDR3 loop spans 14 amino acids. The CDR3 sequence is CASWIRQGSNEQFL. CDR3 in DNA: TGTGCCAGTTGGATTCGACAGGGGAGCAATGAGCAGTTCCTC.

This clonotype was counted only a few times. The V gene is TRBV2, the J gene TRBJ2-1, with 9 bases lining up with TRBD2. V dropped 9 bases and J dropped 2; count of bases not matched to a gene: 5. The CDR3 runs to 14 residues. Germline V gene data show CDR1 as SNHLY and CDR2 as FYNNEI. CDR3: CAREGGGAYNEQFF. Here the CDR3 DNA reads TGTGCCAGAGAGGGCGGGGGGGCCTACAATGAGCAGTTCTTC.

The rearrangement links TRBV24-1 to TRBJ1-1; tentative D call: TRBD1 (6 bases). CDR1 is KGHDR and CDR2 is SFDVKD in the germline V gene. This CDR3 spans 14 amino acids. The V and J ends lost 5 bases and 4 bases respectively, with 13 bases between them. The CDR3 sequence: CATSASGHRTEAFF. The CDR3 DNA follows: TGTGCCACCAGTGCCTCGGGACATCGCACTGAAGCTTTCTTT.

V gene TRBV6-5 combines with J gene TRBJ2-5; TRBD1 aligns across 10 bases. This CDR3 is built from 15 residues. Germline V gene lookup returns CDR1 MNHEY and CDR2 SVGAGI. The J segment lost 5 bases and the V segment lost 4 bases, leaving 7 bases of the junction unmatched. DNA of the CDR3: TGTGCCAGCAGTTTCTCCCGGGACAGGGGTGAGACCCAGTACTTC. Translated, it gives CASSFSRDRGETQYF.

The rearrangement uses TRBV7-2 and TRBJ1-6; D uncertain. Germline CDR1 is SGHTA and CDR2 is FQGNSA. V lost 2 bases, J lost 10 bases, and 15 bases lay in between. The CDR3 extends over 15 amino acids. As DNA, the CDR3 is TGTGCCAGCAGCTTATCGGCAGGCACAAGATCACCCCTCCACTTT. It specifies CASSLSAGTRSPLHF.

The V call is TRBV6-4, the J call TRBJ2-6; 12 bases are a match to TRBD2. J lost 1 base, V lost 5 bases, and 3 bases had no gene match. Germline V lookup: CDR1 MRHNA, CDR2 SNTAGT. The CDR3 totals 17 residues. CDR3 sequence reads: CASSLTSGRSGANVLTF. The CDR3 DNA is TGTGCCAGCAGTTTGACTAGCGGGAGATCTGGGGCCAACGTCCTGACTTTC.

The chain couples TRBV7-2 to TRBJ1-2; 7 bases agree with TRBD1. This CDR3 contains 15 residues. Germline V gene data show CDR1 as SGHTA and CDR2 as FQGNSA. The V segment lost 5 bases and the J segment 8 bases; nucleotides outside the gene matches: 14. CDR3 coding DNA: TGTGCCAGCAGCCAACCGGCGACAGGGCGAGCGGGCTACACCTTC. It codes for CASSQPATGRAGYTF.

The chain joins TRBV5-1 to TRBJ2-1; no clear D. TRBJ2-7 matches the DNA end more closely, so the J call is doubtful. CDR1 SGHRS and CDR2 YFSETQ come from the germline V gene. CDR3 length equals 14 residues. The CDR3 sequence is CASSLAVPTYEQYF. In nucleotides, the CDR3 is TGCGCCAGCAGCTTGGCGGTACCTACCTACGAGCAGTACTTC.

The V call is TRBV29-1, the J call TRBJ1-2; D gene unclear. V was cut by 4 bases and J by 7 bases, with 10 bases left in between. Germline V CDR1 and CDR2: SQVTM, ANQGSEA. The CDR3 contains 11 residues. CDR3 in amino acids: CSVGEEVGYTF. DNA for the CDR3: TGCAGCGTTGGAGAGGAGGTTGGCTACACCTTC.

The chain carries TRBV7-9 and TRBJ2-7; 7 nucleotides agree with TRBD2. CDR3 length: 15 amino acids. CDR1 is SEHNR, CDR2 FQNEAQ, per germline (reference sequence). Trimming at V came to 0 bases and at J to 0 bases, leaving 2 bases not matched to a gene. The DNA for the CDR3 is TGTGCCAGCAGCTTAGCCGGGAGGCCCTCCTACGAGCAGTACTTC. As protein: CASSLAGRPSYEQYF.

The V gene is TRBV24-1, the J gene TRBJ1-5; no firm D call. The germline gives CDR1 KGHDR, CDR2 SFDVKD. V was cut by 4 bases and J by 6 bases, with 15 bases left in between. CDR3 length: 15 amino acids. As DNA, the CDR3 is TGTGCCACCAGTGAAGACACGGTGGGCGGTCAGCCCCAGCATTTT. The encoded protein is CATSEDTVGGQPQHF.

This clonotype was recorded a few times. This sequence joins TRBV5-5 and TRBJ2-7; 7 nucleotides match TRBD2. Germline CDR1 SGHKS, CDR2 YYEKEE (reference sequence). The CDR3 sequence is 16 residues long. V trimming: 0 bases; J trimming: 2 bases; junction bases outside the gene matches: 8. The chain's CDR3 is CASSLVMASGPYEQYF. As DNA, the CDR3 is TGTGCCAGCAGCTTGGTCATGGCTAGCGGTCCCTACGAGCAGTACTTC.